This TCR beta chain comes out of a study of synovial regulatory T cells in juvenile arthritis (dated by TCRdb to the mid-2010s). Background on the whole study: Among sequenced patients, a few were therapy-naive, one received methotrexate plus infliximab, several received methotrexate, and one had no treatment information. The study compared TCRbeta CDR3 repertoires of blood iaTreg cells, other blood Treg cells and synovial fluid Treg cells from matched patient samples. Although effector T cell subsets in the cohort were also sequenced for comparisons, the Treg dataset on its own covers only blood and synovial fluid Treg cells. Treg and Teff subsets from approximately 10 JIA patients with active disease were included in the TCR repertoire comparisons.

Study-level results and caveats: iaTreg TCR repertoires were found to be largely private across patients and to partially overlap with synovial Teff and blood CPL repertoires. Synovial Treg cells shared more CDR3 sequences with iaTreg cells than with other blood Treg cells; Chao-Jaccard similarity confirmed closer relation. Compared with other blood Treg cells, blood iaTreg cells had lower TCR diversity, a finding consistent with antigen-driven expansion.

A remark on this clone: Its antigen is currently not known.

TCR repertoires were obtained from roughly eleven juvenile idiopathic arthritis patients with active disease who had not reached inactive disease, of whom 3 were polyarticular and 8 were oligoarticular. The TCR-sequenced patients had a median age of about 12 years (range roughly 2.1-22.9) and median disease duration of approximately seven years (range 0.2-19.1). Samples for TCR repertoire analysis came from two centres in Italy. Peripheral blood mononuclear cells were isolated using a Histopaque-1077 density gradient and were cryopreserved in 90% FCS with about 10% DMSO. The library was prepared using the immunoSEQ multiplex PCR assay. Adaptive Biotechnologies carried out the TCRbeta CDR3 sequencing. In the source study's methods: Repertoire similarity was assessed using the Chao-modified Jaccard index and the median clonotype overlap from 200 random subsamples at equal sample size. The similarity analyses were based on either productive nucleotide sequences or amino acid sequences translated in silico. Hierarchical clustering with single linkage and t-SNE based on Chao-modified Jaccard distances were applied for the comparison of repertoires. Repertoire diversity was assessed with the Renyi index over a range of alpha values after the sample sizes were normalised. In its TCRdb copy, this immuneACCESS table keeps in-frame sequences only and misses some clones. Where compared with another copy, unresolved V genes explain less than half of these, and the others have no known cause. The V and J calls and clone size were taken over from that table, and D and trimming were inferred from the DNA. The sample table includes about 10,000 clones. The leading ten clones occupy 0.99% of the sample.

CDR3 length: 16 amino acids, cysteine to phenylalanine. No DNA was logged. CDR1 and CDR2 are drawn from the germline V gene: ENHRY, SYGVKD. Recombination linked TRBV10-3 to TRBJ2-1. This sequence was found in a donor between 2 and 29 years old with juvenile idiopathic arthritis. Sample: Treg cells from blood. This specimen's cell subset or site label, per the study, means: remaining (HLA-DR-negative) circulating blood Treg cells. The CDR3 in this case is CAISVEGPRAGNEQFF.